Each of the 13 T cell receptor beta chains below was sequenced from the same sample in a study of shared clonotypes between healthy human individuals. Data came from immunoSEQ multiplex PCR; TCRdb stores just in-frame clones and leaves some out. The data contain roughly 1 million clones, 75% of them singletons. Material: memory CD4+ T cells sorted from blood. Subset denoted: CD45RA-negative fraction. The receptors were sampled from a man in his late teens or twenties in good health.

The sample holds one count of this clone. CDR3 amino acids: CASSPSGMGNTGELFF. CDR3 coding DNA: TGTGCCAGCTCACCATCAGGGATGGGGAACACCGGGGAGCTGTTTTTT. V and J are TRBV18 and TRBJ2-2; D might be TRBD1 (5 bases). The CDR3 is 16 residues long. Germline CDR1 KGHSH, CDR2 LQKENI. The V gene lost 2 bases and the J gene lost 1 base, with 11 bases spanning the gap. The full variable domain, rest sourced from reference TRBV18 and TRBJ2-2, is NAGVMQNPRHLVRRRGQEARLRCSPMKGHSHVYWYRQLPEEGLKFMVYLQKENIIDESGMPKERFSAEFPKEGPSILRIQQVVRGDSAAYFCASSPSGMGNTGELFFGEGSRLTVL.

The chain combines TRBV5-6 with TRBJ2-5; no definite D call. The CDR3 totals 15 residues. V lost 0 bases, J lost 1 base, and 10 bases lay in between. Germline-derived CDR1 and CDR2 are SGHDT and YYEEEE. The CDR3 DNA reads as TGTGCCAGCAGCTTGGCCGGACCCGGCCAAGAGACCCAGTACTTC. This encodes CASSLAGPGQETQYF.

The chain links TRBV5-1 to TRBJ2-5; 8 bases align to TRBD2. The V gene's germline CDR1 is SGHRS and CDR2 YFSETQ. CDR3 length equals 16 residues. V gave up 2 bases and J gave up 2 bases; unmatched junction bases: 8. The CDR3 protein is CASSFIAGTTQETQYF. The CDR3 nucleotides read TGCGCCAGCAGCTTTATAGCGGGGACAACTCAAGAGACCCAGTACTTC.

J is TRBJ1-2 and V is TRBV18, with 8 nucleotides matching TRBD1. Germline CDR1 and CDR2: KGHSH and LQKENI. This CDR3 spans 16 amino acids. Trimming removed 1 base from V and 6 bases from J; junction bases left unmatched: 10. The CDR3 nucleotides read TGTGCCAGCTCACCACTGACCGGCCAGGGGGCGCATGGCTACACCTTC. It codes for CASSPLTGQGAHGYTF.

This clone occurred once. This chain connects TRBV9 to TRBJ2-1, with TRBD2 matching over 8 bases. Germline assignment: CDR1 SGDLS and CDR2 YYNGEE. The CDR3 extends over 16 amino acids. Trimming removed 0 bases from V and 9 bases from J; junction bases left unmatched: 11. The CDR3 region is CASSVADSGKWGEQFF. CDR3 sequence (DNA): TGTGCCAGCAGCGTAGCTGATAGCGGGAAATGGGGTGAGCAGTTCTTC.

This clone was counted a single time. V usage is TRBV11-2 and J usage is TRBJ2-1; tentatively, D is TRBD2 (5 bases). CDR1 and CDR2 from the germline V gene are SGHAT and FQNNGV. The ends were cut back, 5 bases at V and 10 bases at J, with 18 bases in the middle. The CDR3 contains 14 residues. CDR3 in amino acids: CASSPWVLASEQFF. The CDR3 coding sequence is TGTGCCAGCAGCCCCTGGGTCTTAGCGTCAGAGCAGTTCTTC.

The V call is TRBV5-6, the J call TRBJ1-2; D gene ambiguous. Germline lookup yields CDR1 SGHDT and CDR2 YYEEEE. With 4 bases removed from V and 3 bases from J, the gap between germline ends came to 22 bases. This CDR3 contains 17 residues. CDR3 DNA sequence: TGTGCCAGCAGCCCACCGGGCTCCATTTCTACGGACTATGGCTACACCTTC. Encoded protein: CASSPPGSISTDYGYTF.

This chain joins TRBV5-1 and TRBJ1-5; 9 nucleotides line up with TRBD1. CDR3 length equals 15 residues. Losses at the gene ends were 2 bases for V and 4 bases for J; bases not matched to a gene: 4. CDR1 is SGHRS, CDR2 YFSETQ, per germline. The CDR3 here is CASSLQGAENQPQHF. The CDR3 coding sequence is TGCGCCAGCAGCTTACAGGGGGCAGAAAATCAGCCCCAGCATTTT.

The chain couples TRBV19 to TRBJ1-1; possible D gene TRBD1, 6 bases. This CDR3 has 14 residues. Trimming cost V 5 bases and J 1 base, with 11 bases left between them. Germline assignment: CDR1 LNHDA and CDR2 SQIVND (reference sequence). The chain's CDR3 is CASSPETGNTEAFF. CDR3 coding DNA: TGTGCCAGTAGTCCCGAGACAGGGAACACTGAAGCTTTCTTT.

Of note for this clone: The sample holds other DNA sequences that translate to the same CDR3. The chain employs TRBV2 and TRBJ1-1; TRBD1 is a possible D gene (6 bases). The CDR3 covers 13 residues. Trimming stripped 8 bases from V and 1 base from J, with 11 bases between. In germline, CDR1 is SNHLY, CDR2 FYNNEI. CDR3 region: CASRGHPNTEAFF. The DNA of the CDR3 is TGTGCCAGCCGGGGACACCCGAACACTGAAGCTTTCTTT. Based on the CDR3 plus reference TRBV2 and TRBJ1-1, the full variable domain is EPEVTQTPSHQVTQMGQEVILRCVPISNHLYFYWYRQILGQKVEFLVSFYNNEISEKSEIFDDQFSVERPDGSNFTLKIRSTKLEDSAMYFCASRGHPNTEAFFGQGTRLTVV.

The chain employs TRBV5-1 and TRBJ1-2; D unresolved. This CDR3 has 15 amino acids. Germline V gene sequence: CDR1 SGHRS, CDR2 YFSETQ. V was shortened by 4 bases and J by 4 bases, with 17 bases between the two germline ends. The CDR3 here is CASSPRAYSLYGYTF. CDR3 bases: TGCGCCAGCAGCCCCCGGGCTTACAGCCTCTATGGCTACACCTTC.

This CDR3 is CASSQDSRGTNYGYTF. Here the CDR3 DNA reads TGTGCCAGCAGCCAAGATTCCCGGGGTACCAACTATGGCTACACCTTC. V and J are TRBV4-2 and TRBJ1-2, with unresolved D. Trimming removed 0 bases from V and 2 bases from J, with 13 bases in between. Per the germline V gene, CDR1 is LGHNA and CDR2 is YNFKEQ. The CDR3 totals 16 residues.

The rearrangement uses TRBV7-8 and TRBJ2-7; 10 nucleotides agree with TRBD2. CDR3 length: 15 residues. CDR1 and CDR2 from the germline V gene are SGHVS and FQNEAQ. Germline trimming cut 2 bases from V and 5 bases from J; bases unmatched to any gene: 6. The CDR3 region is CASSLLAGDWHEQYF. Here the CDR3 DNA reads TGTGCCAGCAGCTTACTAGCGGGAGATTGGCACGAGCAGTACTTC.